These T cell receptor beta chains were read from a single sample in a study of blood T cell repertoires in COVID-19. Sequencing used immunoSEQ multiplex PCR; TCRdb keeps in-frame clones, though not all of them. The table shows some 130,000 clones, with 80% to 90% occurring only once. Sequencing was done on a sample of peripheral blood. These receptors originate from a man between 50 and 59 years old with active or convalescent COVID-19. CDR3s include the opening cysteine and the closing phenylalanine or tryptophan. The order of the fields is V gene, J gene, CDR3 protein.

>TRBV21-1|TRBJ2-3
CASSKIRGQGTDTQYF
>TRBV7-2|TRBJ2-7
CASSPNNPRGGKQYF
>TRBV5-1|TRBJ1-4
CASSLHRGSNEKLFF
>TRBV15|TRBJ1-1
CATSRDTGVIAWGTEAFF
>TRBV10-2|TRBJ2-7
CASSAGGVLTEQYF
>TRBV18|TRBJ2-5
CASSLDRVQETQYF
>TRBV19|TRBJ1-5
CASSIGVSNQPQHF
>TRBV19|TRBJ1-5
CASSPSVDQPQHF
>TRBV4-1|TRBJ1-2
CASSQGTPLYYYGYTF
>TRBV6-2/TRBV6-3|TRBJ2-3
CASSYLDRRDTQYF
>TRBV6-2/TRBV6-3|TRBJ1-1
CASSKQGRSTEAFF
>TRBV12-3/TRBV12-4|TRBJ1-1
CASSSERDTEAFF
>TRBV14|TRBJ2-1
CASSQVTGGHNEQFF
>TRBV12-3/TRBV12-4|TRBJ1-6
CASSFLGPLHF
>TRBV30|TRBJ1-1
CAWSSGQPTEAFF
>TRBV4-1|TRBJ1-3
CASSQDRSSGNTIYF
>TRBV11-2|TRBJ2-7
CASSFRREGTYEQYF
>TRBV5-1|TRBJ2-7
CAITGQGGEQYF
>TRBV20-1|TRBJ2-7
CSASPVADTYEQYF
>TRBV20-1|TRBJ2-1
CSASARPNEQFF
>TRBV24-1|TRBJ2-4
CATSDSGTVGLLAKNIQYF
>TRBV3-1/TRBV3-2|TRBJ2-3
CASRRQGAPDTQYF